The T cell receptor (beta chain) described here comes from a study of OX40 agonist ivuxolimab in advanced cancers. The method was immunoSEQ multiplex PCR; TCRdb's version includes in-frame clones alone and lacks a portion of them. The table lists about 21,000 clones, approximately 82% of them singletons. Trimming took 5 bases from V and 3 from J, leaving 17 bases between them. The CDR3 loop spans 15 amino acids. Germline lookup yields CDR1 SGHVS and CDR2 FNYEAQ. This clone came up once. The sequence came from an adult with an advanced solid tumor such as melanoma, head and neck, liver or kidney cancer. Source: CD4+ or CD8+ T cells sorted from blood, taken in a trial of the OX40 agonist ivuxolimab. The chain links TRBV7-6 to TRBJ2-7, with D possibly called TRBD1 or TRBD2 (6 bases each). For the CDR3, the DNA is TGTGCCAGCAGCCCCGATCAAGGAGGGGGCTACGAGCAGTACTTC. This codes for CASSPDQGGGYEQYF.